The next 8 T cell receptor beta chains were all read from a single sample in a study of identical twins. Via MiXCR, TCRdb re-called the 5' RACE reads, giving one row per CDR3 protein. The profile shows around 650,000 distinct CDR3 sequences, around 7.5% of them singletons. These same data were also listed under a study on yellow fever vaccine responses in identical twins.

The sample consisted of PBMCs. The receptor set was obtained from a woman between 18 and 29 years old in good health.

The rearrangement uses TRBV18 and TRBJ1-1; D uncertain. CDR1 is KGHSH and CDR2 is LQKENI in the germline V gene. The CDR3 spans 15 residues. The V and J ends lost 0 bases and 0 bases respectively, with 8 bases between them. CDR3 loop: CASSPPGFMNTEAFF. In DNA, the CDR3 is TGTGCCAGCTCACCACCGGGTTTCATGAACACTGAAGCTTTCTTT.

This clonotype has a count of ten or more. This rearrangement joins TRBV28 to TRBJ2-2, with 12 nucleotides matching TRBD2. The CDR3 contains 16 residues. V lost 4 bases, J lost 5 bases, and 5 bases stayed unmatched. Germline-derived CDR1 and CDR2 are MDHEN and SYDVKM. The CDR3 spells CASSSGLAGRTGELFF. CDR3 nucleotide sequence: TGTGCCAGCAGTTCCGGACTAGCGGGACGTACCGGGGAGCTGTTTTTT.

This clonotype was detected ten times or more. The genes are TRBV12-3 or TRBV12-4 and TRBJ2-5; tentatively, D is TRBD1 (6 bases). The ends were cut back, 7 bases at V and 2 bases at J, with 17 bases in the middle. This CDR3 has 15 amino acids. The CDR3 DNA sequence: TGTGCCAGCACCACAAGGGGGATTAAACAAGAGACCCAGTACTTC. It codes for CASTTRGIKQETQYF.

This chain links TRBV15 with TRBJ2-3; TRBD2 is a possible D gene (6 bases). V was clipped by 5 bases and J by 2 bases, with 17 bases between them. This CDR3 is 16 amino acids long. The germline CDR1 and CDR2 sequences are LNHNV and YYDKDF (reference sequence). The CDR3 protein is CATSEDYGPHTDTQYF. The CDR3 nucleotides are TGTGCCACCAGCGAGGACTACGGGCCACACACAGATACGCAGTATTTT.

This chain joins TRBV5-1 and TRBJ2-6; perhaps TRBD2 as D (5 bases). The CDR3 covers 17 residues. Between the trimmed V and J ends, which lost 4 bases and 0 bases, there was a span of 14 bases. The germline gives CDR1 SGHRS, CDR2 YFSETQ. The CDR3, as DNA: TGCGCCAGCAGCCCCCGGACGGGAAACTCTGGGGCCAACGTCCTGACTTTC. This codes for CASSPRTGNSGANVLTF. Complete variable domain (other parts from reference TRBV5-1 and TRBJ2-6): KAGVTQTPRYLIKTRGQQVTLSCSPISGHRSVSWYQQTPGQGLQFLFEYFSETQRNKGNFPGRFSGRQFSNSRSEMNVSTLELGDSALYLCASSPRTGNSGANVLTFGAGSRLTVL.

This clonotype appeared a few times. This clone may be a read error of a much larger clone one base away. The chain recombines TRBV7-8 with TRBJ2-1; TRBD2 aligns across 9 bases. CDR1 is SGHVS, CDR2 FQNEAQ, per germline. The CDR3 sequence is 15 residues long. V shed 1 base and J 5 bases; nucleotides not matched to a gene: 3. The CDR3 here is CASSLGTSVNNEQFF. CDR3 nucleotides: TGTGCCAGCAGCTTAGGGACTAGCGTGAACAATGAGCAGTTCTTC.

The rearrangement joins TRBV11-3 to TRBJ1-4; D is unclear. The CDR3 consists of 14 residues. From germline, CDR1 is SGHNT and CDR2 YENEEA. V lost 3 bases to trimming and J lost 6 bases, with 11 bases between them. The CDR3 nucleotides read TGTGCCAGCAGCTTTGACGAGAAGGATGAAAAACTGTTTTTT. Its translation is CASSFDEKDEKLFF.

This clonotype was seen at least ten times. This chain uses TRBV10-3 with TRBJ1-5, with unresolved D. Per germline, CDR1 ENHRY and CDR2 SYGVKD. The CDR3 runs to 15 residues. Trimming removed 3 bases from V and 0 bases from J, with 9 bases in between. The CDR3 spells CAISDGGDSNQPQHF. The CDR3, as DNA: TGTGCCATCAGTGATGGTGGAGATAGCAATCAGCCCCAGCATTTT.